A single sample gave rise to the 29 T cell receptor beta chains below, sequenced in a study of siplizumab effects on memory and regulatory T cells. Repertoires were generated with immunoSEQ multiplex PCR, while TCRdb's copy carries only in-frame clones and drops some. The table has 100,000 to 120,000 clones, about 93% seen once; the top ten hold more than 0.3%. Material for sequencing was CD4+ T cells sorted from blood. The source is a human donor in good health.

The chain is built from TRBV5-6 and TRBJ2-3; no clear D gene. Germline V gene sequence: CDR1 SGHDT, CDR2 YYEEEE. V lost 3 bases to trimming and J lost 3 bases, with 8 bases between them. The CDR3 contains 13 residues. The CDR3 DNA reads TGTGCCAGCAGCTCCCCACAAACAGATACGCAGTATTTT. This translates into CASSSPQTDTQYF.

CDR3: CASSYSIAGYTDTQYF. The CDR3 DNA follows: TGTGCCAGCAGTTACTCGATAGCGGGCTACACAGATACGCAGTATTTT. The V gene is TRBV6-5, the J gene TRBJ2-3, with 7 nucleotides matching TRBD2. The CDR3 consists of 16 residues. The germline gives CDR1 MNHEY, CDR2 SVGAGI. The trim removed 0 bases at V and 2 bases at J, leaving 5 bases unmatched.

The chain uses TRBV7-9 and TRBJ1-5, with D hard to call. Germline CDR1 is SEHNR and CDR2 is FQNEAQ (reference sequence). The CDR3 spans 12 residues. The germline V and J ends were trimmed by 6 bases and 2 bases, with 5 bases remaining between them. The CDR3 bases are TGTGCCAGCAGGCGGGGCAATCAGCCCCAGCATTTT. Its protein product is CASRRGNQPQHF.

V gene TRBV29-1 combines with J gene TRBJ2-2; the match to TRBD2 covers 11 bases. The CDR3 runs 18 residues. The germline gives CDR1 SQVTM, CDR2 ANQGSEA. J lost 1 base, V lost 4 bases, and 11 bases had no gene match. CDR3 nucleotide sequence: TGCAGCGTTGGGACCCATAGCGGGAGGGCTGTGAACACCGGGGAGCTGTTTTTT. Its translation: CSVGTHSGRAVNTGELFF.

V usage is TRBV19 and J usage is TRBJ2-7; 7 bases align to TRBD1. The ends lost 3 bases at V and 0 bases at J; junction bases unmatched: 5. CDR3 size: 15 residues. Germline CDR1 reads LNHDA; CDR2 reads SQIVND (reference sequence). In nucleotides, the CDR3 is TGTGCCAGTAGTATTACGACAGGGAACTCCTACGAGCAGTACTTC. This encodes CASSITTGNSYEQYF.

The chain joins TRBV14 to TRBJ1-4; D is undetermined. Germline values: CDR1 SGHDN, CDR2 FVKESK. Trimming pared 3 bases from V and 4 bases from J, leaving 12 bases between. The CDR3 covers 15 residues. The CDR3 reads CASSQVVSINEKLFF. DNA for the CDR3: TGTGCCAGCAGCCAGGTAGTTTCGATTAATGAAAAACTGTTTTTT. Drawing the rest from reference TRBV14 and TRBJ1-4, the complete variable domain is EAGVTQFPSHSVIEKGQTVTLRCDPISGHDNLYWYRRVMGKEIKFLLHFVKESKQDESGMPNNRFLAERTGGTYSTLKVQPAELEDSGVYFCASSQVVSINEKLFFGSGTQLSVL.

The chain combines TRBV30 with TRBJ1-6; TRBD1 is a possible D gene (5 bases). Trimming removed 0 bases from V and 9 bases from J, with 18 bases in between. The germline gives CDR1 GTSNPN, CDR2 SVGIG (reference sequence). The CDR3 length is 16 residues. The CDR3 sequence: CAWSVLSGGNGSPLHF. Written as DNA, the CDR3 is TGTGCCTGGAGTGTACTATCTGGGGGGAACGGTTCACCCCTCCACTTT.

The chain is built from TRBV5-1 and TRBJ2-3; 11 nucleotides agree with TRBD1. This CDR3 is 14 amino acids long. With V trimmed by 7 bases and J by 9 bases, 10 bases remained unmatched. Per germline, CDR1 SGHRS and CDR2 YFSETQ. The CDR3 bases are TGCGCCAGCTGGGACAGGGGGAGCGGGTTGACGCAGTATTTT. This gives the protein CASWDRGSGLTQYF.

V is TRBV6-5 and J is TRBJ2-7; D is unresolved. Looked up from germline, CDR1 is MNHEY and CDR2 is SVGAGI. V lost 6 bases, J lost 6 bases, and 9 bases lay in between. The CDR3 loop spans 11 amino acids. The CDR3 nucleotides read TGTGCCAGCAGGCAGAGGAGCGAGCAGTACTTC. Translated, it gives CASRQRSEQYF.

This chain uses TRBV5-8 with TRBJ2-2, with 11 bases matching TRBD2. The CDR3 contains 14 residues. The J segment lost 4 bases and the V segment lost 7 bases, leaving 3 bases of the junction unmatched. Germline assignment: CDR1 SGHTS and CDR2 YDEGEE. Here the CDR3 DNA reads TGTGCCAGCGATGGACTAGCGGGCACCGGGGAGCTGTTTTTT. Protein: CASDGLAGTGELFF.

This clone was counted between two and nine times. V is TRBV12-5 and J is TRBJ2-2; no clear D gene. The CDR3 runs to 12 residues. CDR1 and CDR2 (germline): LGHNT, FRNRAP. Trimming pared 2 bases from V and 6 bases from J, leaving 4 bases between. The CDR3 nucleotides read TGTGCTAGTGGTTTGAGGGCCGGGGAGCTGTTTTTT. Amino acids: CASGLRAGELFF.

The J gene is TRBJ2-1, the V gene TRBV7-2; the D gene could be TRBD1 or TRBD2 (6 bases each). Trimming took off 1 base at V and 1 base at J, with 14 bases between the two ends. The CDR3 has 17 residues. From germline, CDR1 is SGHTA and CDR2 FQGNSA. The CDR3 DNA reads TGTGCCAGCAGCTTAGTCCCCGGGGGCCTTTCCTACAATGAGCAGTTCTTC. Its protein product is CASSLVPGGLSYNEQFF.

This chain links TRBV2 with TRBJ2-5; 11 bases align to TRBD2. The germline V gene has CDR1 SNHLY and CDR2 FYNNEI. The length of the CDR3 is 18 residues. Trimming at V came to 0 bases and at J to 4 bases, leaving 10 bases not matched to a gene. Written as DNA, the CDR3 is TGTGCCAGCAGTGAAGCGGGGGCTAGCGGGGGGTTGAGAGAGACCCAGTACTTC. Protein: CASSEAGASGGLRETQYF.

The V and J genes are TRBV7-2 and TRBJ1-4; TRBD1 agrees at 9 bases. Germline CDR1 SGHTA, CDR2 FQGNSA. V was pared by 1 base and J by 2 bases, with 8 bases of the junction left unmatched. The CDR3 is made up of 18 amino acids. CDR3 loop: CASSLEWGTGLTNEKLFF. CDR3 DNA: TGTGCCAGCAGCTTAGAGTGGGGGACAGGGTTGACTAATGAAAAACTGTTTTTT.

The CDR3 is CAISESAGFWSSTAKNIQYF. The CDR3, as DNA: TGTGCCATCAGTGAGTCAGCGGGGTTTTGGTCCTCTACGGCCAAAAACATTCAGTACTTC. This rearrangement joins TRBV10-3 to TRBJ2-4; 7 positions agree with TRBD2. This CDR3 is 20 amino acids long. The germline gives CDR1 ENHRY, CDR2 SYGVKD. Germline trimming cut 0 bases from V and 1 base from J; bases unmatched to any gene: 15.

V usage is TRBV11-2 and J usage is TRBJ1-1; 10 nucleotides match TRBD1. Per the germline V gene, CDR1 is SGHAT and CDR2 is FQNNGV. This CDR3 spans 16 amino acids. The ends lost 4 bases at V and 4 bases at J; junction bases unmatched: 9. CDR3 residues: CASSSRGDRGPTEAFF. As DNA, the CDR3 is TGTGCCAGCAGCTCGCGGGGGGACAGGGGCCCCACTGAAGCTTTCTTT.

This chain joins TRBV7-2 and TRBJ1-5; D call uncertain. Germline CDR1 is SGHTA and CDR2 is FQGNSA. The ends were cut back, 5 bases at V and 9 bases at J, with 11 bases in the middle. The CDR3 has 12 residues. CDR3 loop: CASSPREGPQHF. The DNA for the CDR3 is TGTGCCAGCAGCCCACGCGAGGGGCCCCAGCATTTT. Variable domain in full (rest from reference TRBV7-2 and TRBJ1-5): GAGVSQSPSNKVTEKGKDVELRCDPISGHTALYWYRQSLGQGLEFLIYFQGNSAPDKSGLPSDRFSAERTGGSVSTLTIQRTQQEDSAVYLCASSPREGPQHFGDGTRLSIL.

This clone has just one count. V is TRBV6-5 and J is TRBJ1-5; TRBD1 is a possible D gene (6 bases). Looked up from germline, CDR1 is MNHEY and CDR2 is SVGAGI. Trimming stripped 7 bases from V and 7 bases from J, with 17 bases between. The CDR3 sequence is 14 residues long. The DNA for the CDR3 is TGTGCCAGCATGGAACCAGGGGTTGGACAGCCCCAGCATTTT. Protein sequence: CASMEPGVGQPQHF.

The chain joins TRBV5-4 to TRBJ2-1; 15 bases fit TRBD2. The CDR3 totals 15 residues. V shed 3 bases, J shed 8 bases, and the junction held 3 bases outside the gene matches. CDR1 and CDR2 (germline): SGHNT, YYREEE (reference sequence). The CDR3 is CASSWTSGGADEQFF. The CDR3 bases are TGTGCCAGCAGCTGGACTAGCGGGGGGGCGGATGAGCAGTTCTTC. The full variable domain, with the rest looked up from reference TRBV5-4 and TRBJ2-1, is ETGVTQSPTHLIKTRGQQVTLRCSSQSGHNTVSWYQQALGQGPQFIFQYYREEENGRGNFPPRFSGLQFPNYSSELNVNALELDDSALYLCASSWTSGGADEQFFGPGTRLTVL.

The V gene is TRBV5-1, the J gene TRBJ2-2; D unresolved. Between the trimmed V and J ends, which lost 0 bases and 8 bases, there was a span of 14 bases. CDR1 is SGHRS, CDR2 YFSETQ, per germline. The CDR3 extends over 15 amino acids. The CDR3 DNA reads TGCGCCAGCAGCTTGGACTATCCCCTACGTGGGGAGCTGTTTTTT. Translation: CASSLDYPLRGELFF. The full variable domain, rest sourced from reference TRBV5-1 and TRBJ2-2, is KAGVTQTPRYLIKTRGQQVTLSCSPISGHRSVSWYQQTPGQGLQFLFEYFSETQRNKGNFPGRFSGRQFSNSRSEMNVSTLELGDSALYLCASSLDYPLRGELFFGEGSRLTVL.

The V call is TRBV5-1, the J call TRBJ2-7; D might be TRBD1 (5 bases). V was trimmed by 3 bases and J by 5 bases, leaving 9 bases between them. CDR3 length: 12 amino acids. Germline V gene sequence: CDR1 SGHRS, CDR2 YFSETQ. The CDR3 loop reads CASSSPRDEQYF. The DNA for the CDR3 is TGCGCCAGCAGCTCCCCCAGGGACGAGCAGTACTTC.

V gene TRBV5-1 combines with J gene TRBJ1-4; D remains ambiguous. CDR3 length equals 13 residues. Germline V gene data show CDR1 as SGHRS and CDR2 as YFSETQ. Trimming took 7 bases from V and 3 from J, leaving 10 bases between them. The CDR3 nucleotides are TGCGCCAGCGGCCGGGCTGCTAATGAAAAACTGTTTTTT. Translation: CASGRAANEKLFF.

The chain recombines TRBV20-1 with TRBJ2-1; a possible D gene is TRBD2 (7 bases). Trimming took 3 bases from V and 13 from J, leaving 13 bases between them. Germline CDR1 reads DFQATT; CDR2 reads SNEGSKA (reference sequence). CDR3 length: 11 residues. CDR3 nucleotides: TGCAGTGCTAGCGGGGGGCCGGAACAGTTCTTC. As protein: CSASGGPEQFF.

The chain couples TRBV7-2 to TRBJ2-4; 9 nucleotides align to TRBD2. This CDR3 is built from 22 residues. V was pared by 0 bases and J by 1 base, with 19 bases of the junction left unmatched. Germline V gene sequence: CDR1 SGHTA, CDR2 FQGNSA. The CDR3 reads CASSLAPPFGLAGRSAKNIQYF. In nucleotides, the CDR3 is TGTGCCAGCAGCTTAGCGCCACCCTTCGGCCTAGCGGGACGTTCTGCCAAAAACATTCAGTACTTC.

The chain couples TRBV28 to TRBJ1-2; D gene uncertain. The CDR3 runs to 11 residues. V gave up 8 bases and J gave up 8 bases, with 12 bases separating them. Germline V gene data show CDR1 as MDHEN and CDR2 as SYDVKM. The CDR3 here is CASGLLKGYTF. CDR3 DNA sequence: TGTGCCAGCGGACTCTTAAAGGGCTACACCTTC.

The rearrangement joins TRBV7-8 to TRBJ2-6; tentative D call: TRBD2 (6 bases). The V gene lost 3 bases and the J gene lost 3 bases, with 12 bases spanning the gap. Germline CDR1 is SGHVS and CDR2 is FQNEAQ. The CDR3 runs 16 residues. This CDR3 is CASSFSGVGGANVLTF. CDR3 nucleotides: TGTGCCAGCAGCTTTTCGGGGGTCGGTGGGGCCAACGTCCTGACTTTC.

This chain links TRBV11-1 with TRBJ2-7, with D unclear. Trimming took off 0 bases at V and 1 base at J, with 7 bases between the two ends. This CDR3 spans 14 amino acids. In germline, CDR1 is SGHAT, CDR2 FQDESV (reference sequence). The CDR3 region is CASSLARRSYEQYF. The CDR3 DNA follows: TGTGCCAGCAGCTTAGCGAGGCGGTCCTACGAGCAGTACTTC.

This clone was seen only once. This sequence joins TRBV19 and TRBJ2-5; D is perhaps TRBD2 (6 bases). Germline assignment: CDR1 LNHDA and CDR2 SQIVND (reference sequence). V was clipped by 7 bases and J by 7 bases, with 10 bases between them. There are 11 residues in the CDR3. The CDR3 DNA reads TGTGCCAGTAAGGAGGGTTCGACCCAGTACTTC. Translated: CASKEGSTQYF.

The chain combines TRBV4-2 with TRBJ1-5, with 9 positions matching TRBD1. V lost 5 bases to trimming and J lost 4 bases; unmatched junction nucleotides: 9. The germline V gene has CDR1 LGHNA and CDR2 YNFKEQ. This CDR3 is 16 amino acids long. The DNA of the CDR3 is TGTGCCAGCAGCGACTGGGCCGGGACAGGGAATCAGCCCCAGCATTTT. Amino acid sequence: CASSDWAGTGNQPQHF.